The 14 T cell receptor beta chains listed next were all sequenced from one sample in a study of identical twins. Each CDR3 protein is one row after TCRdb ran MiXCR on the 5' RACE reads. The sample contains roughly 150,000 distinct CDR3 sequences, under 4.5% of which appear only once. The specimen sequenced was memory T cells sorted from blood. These receptors were collected from a man aged 18 to 30 in good health.

This clonotype was detected many times. The chain carries TRBV24-1 and TRBJ2-5; TRBD1 matches at 8 bases. The CDR3 totals 17 residues. Germline CDR1 KGHDR, CDR2 SFDVKD. J lost 0 bases, V lost 5 bases, and 10 bases had no gene match. CDR3 amino acids: CATSGTSTGAYQETQYF. CDR3 DNA: TGTGCCACCAGTGGTACTTCGACAGGGGCGTACCAAGAGACCCAGTACTTC.

V and J are TRBV10-3 and TRBJ2-1; 7 bases line up with TRBD2. CDR1 ENHRY and CDR2 SYGVKD come from the germline V gene. The CDR3 is made up of 14 amino acids. V was clipped by 7 bases and J by 4 bases; unmatched bases: 7. CDR3 sequence reads: CAIIRTRDYNEQFF. The CDR3 DNA follows: TGTGCCATCATCAGGACTAGGGATTACAATGAGCAGTTCTTC.

This clonotype was seen at least ten times. This rearrangement joins TRBV5-1 to TRBJ2-3; D remains unclear. The CDR3 loop spans 14 amino acids. Trimming stripped 3 bases from V and 2 bases from J, with 10 bases between. CDR1 and CDR2 from the germline V gene are SGHRS and YFSETQ. CDR3 residues: CASSSAGPTDTQYF. The CDR3 DNA is TGCGCCAGCAGCTCCGCCGGGCCCACAGATACGCAGTATTTT.

Note on this clonotype: This clone may be a read error of a much larger clone one base away. The chain recombines TRBV7-2 with TRBJ2-7; possible D gene TRBD1, 6 bases. Germline V gene sequence: CDR1 SGHTA, CDR2 FQGNSA. The CDR3 has 14 amino acids. The CDR3 DNA reads as TGTGCCAGCAGCTCGACAGGCCTTCCCTACAAGCAGTACTTC. The encoded protein is CASSSTGLPYKQYF.

Ten or more counts support this clonotype. CDR3 residues: CASRGTGMNSPLHF. CDR3 sequence (DNA): TGTGCCAGCAGAGGGACAGGGATGAATTCACCCCTCCACTTT. The chain employs TRBV5-6 and TRBJ1-6, with 9 bases aligning to TRBD1. The CDR3 totals 14 residues. Losses at the gene ends were 5 bases for V and 7 bases for J; bases not matched to a gene: 4. CDR1 is SGHDT, CDR2 YYEEEE, per germline.

The table lists this clonotype with many counts. V usage is TRBV6-1 and J usage is TRBJ2-7, with TRBD2 as a possible D gene (6 bases). Looked up from germline, CDR1 is MNHNS and CDR2 is SASEGT. Trimming cost V 5 bases and J 3 bases, with 8 bases left between them. The CDR3 covers 12 residues. The CDR3 DNA is TGTGCCAGCAGTCCGGACTACTACGAGCAGTACGTC. The encoded protein is CASSPDYYEQYV.

This clonotype was observed many times. J is TRBJ2-7 and V is TRBV14, with unresolved D. Trimming removed 4 bases at V and 3 bases at J, with 10 bases between. From germline, CDR1 is SGHDN and CDR2 FVKESK. The CDR3 length is 13 residues. CDR3 residues: CASSRRNSYEQYV. The CDR3 DNA sequence: TGTGCCAGCAGCCGAAGGAACAGCTACGAGCAGTACGTC.

There are many counts of this clonotype. V and J are TRBV6-5 and TRBJ1-6; D uncertain. The CDR3 totals 14 residues. The V gene lost 1 base and the J gene lost 8 bases, with 9 bases spanning the gap. Germline CDR1 MNHEY, CDR2 SVGAGI. The CDR3 nucleotides are TGTGCCAGCAGTTACTTTCTTCGGGATTCACCCCTCCACTTT. This encodes CASSYFLRDSPLHF.

The CDR3 DNA sequence: TGTGCCAGCTCACCACCGTCCCAGGGGAGGAGAGAGACCCAGTACTTC. Its protein is CASSPPSQGRRETQYF. The chain carries TRBV18 and TRBJ2-5, with D perhaps assigned TRBD1 or TRBD2 (6 bases each). The V gene's germline CDR1 is KGHSH and CDR2 LQKENI. The CDR3 consists of 16 residues. V was cut by 0 bases and J by 4 bases, with 15 bases left in between.

This clonotype was counted many times. The V and J genes are TRBV7-2 and TRBJ2-1; D is uncertain. Germline CDR1 and CDR2: SGHTA and FQGNSA. There are 13 residues in the CDR3. Trimming took off 7 bases at V and 6 bases at J, with 13 bases between the two ends. The CDR3 here is CASKMGPVNEQFF. In DNA form, the CDR3 reads TGTGCCAGCAAAATGGGCCCAGTCAATGAGCAGTTCTTC.

This clonotype was picked up many times. In nucleotides, the CDR3 is TGTGCCAGCAGCGTACCGGGACAGTTTAACTATGGCTACACCTTC. Its translation: CASSVPGQFNYGYTF. The chain employs TRBV7-9 and TRBJ1-2; TRBD1 aligns across 7 bases. V was clipped by 5 bases and J by 1 base; unmatched bases: 7. There are 15 residues in the CDR3. Germline V gene data show CDR1 as SEHNR and CDR2 as FQNEAQ (reference sequence).

In its sample, this clonotype was seen a few times. V and J are TRBV3-1 and TRBJ2-2; no firm D call. V dropped 1 base and J dropped 3 bases, with 9 bases sitting between them. CDR1 is LGHDT and CDR2 is YNNKEL in the germline V gene (reference sequence). The CDR3 contains 15 residues. CDR3 DNA: TGTGCCAGCAGCCAAGGTCTAGTGGACACCGGGGAGCTGTTTTTT. This encodes CASSQGLVDTGELFF.

This clonotype has at least ten counts. The CDR3 loop reads CASSVVDGGAENEQYF. The CDR3 nucleotides read TGTGCCAGCAGCGTAGTAGATGGAGGTGCGGAAAACGAGCAGTACTTC. The V call is TRBV9, the J call TRBJ2-7; the D gene is possibly TRBD2 (5 bases). From germline, CDR1 is SGDLS and CDR2 YYNGEE. This CDR3 is built from 16 residues. V lost 0 bases and J lost 5, with 18 bases in between.

This clonotype has more than one count but fewer than ten. The chain couples TRBV19 to TRBJ1-5, with no clear D. The V end was cut by 1 base, the J end by 3 bases, with 10 bases between. CDR1 and CDR2 from the germline V gene are LNHDA and SQIVND (reference sequence). There are 15 residues in the CDR3. The CDR3 protein is CASSIVPENNQPQHF. CDR3 DNA sequence: TGTGCCAGTAGTATAGTTCCCGAAAACAATCAGCCCCAGCATTTT.